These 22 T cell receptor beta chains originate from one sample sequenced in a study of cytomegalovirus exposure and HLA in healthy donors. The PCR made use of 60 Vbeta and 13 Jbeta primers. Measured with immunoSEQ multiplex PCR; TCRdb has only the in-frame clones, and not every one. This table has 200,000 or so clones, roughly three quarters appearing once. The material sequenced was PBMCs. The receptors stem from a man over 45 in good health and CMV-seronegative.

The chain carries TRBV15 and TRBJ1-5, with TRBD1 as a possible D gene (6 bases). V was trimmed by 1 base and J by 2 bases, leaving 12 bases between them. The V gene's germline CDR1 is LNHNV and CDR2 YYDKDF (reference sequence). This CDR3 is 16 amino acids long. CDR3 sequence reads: CATSRAGGEGNQPQHF. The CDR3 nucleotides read TGTGCCACCAGCAGAGCGGGGGGCGAGGGCAATCAGCCCCAGCATTTT.

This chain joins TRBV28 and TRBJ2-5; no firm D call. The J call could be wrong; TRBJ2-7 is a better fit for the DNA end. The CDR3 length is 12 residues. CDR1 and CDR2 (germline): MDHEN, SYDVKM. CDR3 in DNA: TGTGCCAGCAGCTTACTCACGAACGAGCAGTACTTC. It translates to CASSLLTNEQYF.

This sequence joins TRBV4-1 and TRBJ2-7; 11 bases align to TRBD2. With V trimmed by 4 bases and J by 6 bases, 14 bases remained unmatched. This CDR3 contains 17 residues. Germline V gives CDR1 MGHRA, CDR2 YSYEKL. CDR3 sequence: CASSLFRLAGSEVEQYF. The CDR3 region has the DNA TGCGCCAGCAGCCTTTTCCGACTAGCGGGAAGCGAGGTCGAGCAGTACTTC.

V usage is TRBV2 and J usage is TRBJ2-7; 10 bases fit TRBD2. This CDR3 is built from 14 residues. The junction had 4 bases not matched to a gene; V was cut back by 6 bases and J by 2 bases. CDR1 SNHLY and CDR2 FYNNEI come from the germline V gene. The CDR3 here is CASRALAGAYEQYF. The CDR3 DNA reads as TGTGCCAGCAGGGCCCTAGCGGGGGCCTACGAGCAGTACTTC.

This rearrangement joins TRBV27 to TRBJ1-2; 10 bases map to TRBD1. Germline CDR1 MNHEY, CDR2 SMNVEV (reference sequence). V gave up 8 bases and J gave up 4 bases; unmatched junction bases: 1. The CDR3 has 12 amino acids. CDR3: CASGTGVYGYTF. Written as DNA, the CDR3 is TGTGCCAGCGGGACAGGGGTCTATGGCTACACCTTC.

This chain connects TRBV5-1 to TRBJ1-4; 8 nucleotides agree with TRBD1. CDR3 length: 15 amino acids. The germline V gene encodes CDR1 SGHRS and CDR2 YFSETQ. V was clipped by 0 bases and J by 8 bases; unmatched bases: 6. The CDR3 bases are TGCGCCAGCAGCTTGGGAGACAGGGGAGGCGAAAAACTGTTTTTT. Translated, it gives CASSLGDRGGEKLFF.

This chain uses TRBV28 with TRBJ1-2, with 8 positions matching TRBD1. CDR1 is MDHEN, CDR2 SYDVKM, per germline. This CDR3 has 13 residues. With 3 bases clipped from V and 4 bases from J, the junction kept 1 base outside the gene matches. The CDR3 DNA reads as TGTGCCAGCAGTTTCGACAGGGGCTATGGCTACACCTTC. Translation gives CASSFDRGYGYTF.

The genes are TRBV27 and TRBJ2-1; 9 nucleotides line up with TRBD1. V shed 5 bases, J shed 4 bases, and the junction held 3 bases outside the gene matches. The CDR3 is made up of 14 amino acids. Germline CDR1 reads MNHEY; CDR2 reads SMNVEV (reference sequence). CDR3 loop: CASSTGQGYNEQFF. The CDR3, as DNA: TGTGCCAGCAGTACGGGACAGGGTTACAATGAGCAGTTCTTC.

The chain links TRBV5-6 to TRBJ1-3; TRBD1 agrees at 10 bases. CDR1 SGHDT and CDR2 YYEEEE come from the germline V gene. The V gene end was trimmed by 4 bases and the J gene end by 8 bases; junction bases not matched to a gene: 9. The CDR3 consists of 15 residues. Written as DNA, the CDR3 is TGTGCCAGCAGCCCCGGGACAGGGGCATGGCACACCATATATTTT. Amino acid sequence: CASSPGTGAWHTIYF. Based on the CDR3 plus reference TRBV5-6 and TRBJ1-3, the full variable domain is DAGVTQSPTHLIKTRGQQVTLRCSPKSGHDTVSWYQQALGQGPQFIFQYYEEEERQRGNFPDRFSGHQFPNYSSELNVNALLLGDSALYLCASSPGTGAWHTIYFGEGSWLTVV.

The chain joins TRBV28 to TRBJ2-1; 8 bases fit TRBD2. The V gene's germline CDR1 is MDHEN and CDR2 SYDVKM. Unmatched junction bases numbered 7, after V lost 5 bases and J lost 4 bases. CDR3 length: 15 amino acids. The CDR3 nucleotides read TGTGCCAGCAGTCAACTAGCGGACCTTTACAATGAGCAGTTCTTC. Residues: CASSQLADLYNEQFF.

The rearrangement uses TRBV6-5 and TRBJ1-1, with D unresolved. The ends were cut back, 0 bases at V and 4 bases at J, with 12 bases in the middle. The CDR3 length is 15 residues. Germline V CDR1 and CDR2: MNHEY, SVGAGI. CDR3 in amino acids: CASSYSFTSGTEAFF. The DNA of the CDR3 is TGTGCCAGCAGTTACTCCTTCACATCGGGCACTGAAGCTTTCTTT.

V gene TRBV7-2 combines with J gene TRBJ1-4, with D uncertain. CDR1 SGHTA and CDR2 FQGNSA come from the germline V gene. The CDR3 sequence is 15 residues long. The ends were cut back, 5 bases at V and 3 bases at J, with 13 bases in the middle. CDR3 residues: CASSLARHPNEKLFF. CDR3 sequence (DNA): TGTGCCAGCAGCCTCGCGAGACACCCTAATGAAAAACTGTTTTTT.

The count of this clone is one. The CDR3 loop is CASSGQIYNEQFF. CDR3 bases: TGTGCCAGCTCGGGACAGATCTACAATGAGCAGTTCTTC. The chain carries TRBV6-1 and TRBJ2-1; 7 bases align to TRBD1. The junction had 4 bases not matched to a gene; V was cut back by 8 bases and J by 3 bases. This CDR3 is 13 amino acids long. Germline CDR1 MNHNS, CDR2 SASEGT.

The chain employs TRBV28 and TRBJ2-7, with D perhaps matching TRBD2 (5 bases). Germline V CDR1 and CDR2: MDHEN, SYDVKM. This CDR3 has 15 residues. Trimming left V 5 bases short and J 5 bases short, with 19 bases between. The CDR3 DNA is TGTGCCAGCAGTCCTCCCCTGCCGGGGAACAACGAGCAGTACTTC. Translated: CASSPPLPGNNEQYF. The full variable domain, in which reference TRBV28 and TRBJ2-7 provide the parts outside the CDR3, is DVKVTQSSRYLVKRTGEKVFLECVQDMDHENMFWYRQDPGLGLRLIYFSYDVKMKEKGDIPEGYSVSREKKERFSLILESASTNQTSMYLCASSPPLPGNNEQYFGPGTRLTVT.

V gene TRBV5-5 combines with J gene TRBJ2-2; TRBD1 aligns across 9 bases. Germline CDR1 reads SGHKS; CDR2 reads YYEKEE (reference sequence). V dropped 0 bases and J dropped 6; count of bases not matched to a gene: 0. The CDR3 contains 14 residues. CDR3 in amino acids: CASSLGQGAGELFF. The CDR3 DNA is TGTGCCAGCAGCTTGGGACAGGGGGCCGGGGAGCTGTTTTTT.

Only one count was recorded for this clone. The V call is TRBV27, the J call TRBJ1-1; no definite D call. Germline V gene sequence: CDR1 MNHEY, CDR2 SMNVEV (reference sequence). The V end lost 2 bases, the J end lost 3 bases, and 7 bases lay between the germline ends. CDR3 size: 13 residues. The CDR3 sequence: CASSLTFYTEAFF. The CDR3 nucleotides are TGTGCCAGCAGTTTAACTTTTTACACTGAAGCTTTCTTT.

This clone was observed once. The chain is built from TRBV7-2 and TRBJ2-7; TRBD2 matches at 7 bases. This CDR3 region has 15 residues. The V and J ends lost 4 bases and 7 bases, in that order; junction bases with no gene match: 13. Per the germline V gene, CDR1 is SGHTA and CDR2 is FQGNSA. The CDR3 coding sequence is TGTGCCAGCAGCTCGGGTGGGGGGAGGGCCAATGAGCAGTACTTC. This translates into CASSSGGGRANEQYF.

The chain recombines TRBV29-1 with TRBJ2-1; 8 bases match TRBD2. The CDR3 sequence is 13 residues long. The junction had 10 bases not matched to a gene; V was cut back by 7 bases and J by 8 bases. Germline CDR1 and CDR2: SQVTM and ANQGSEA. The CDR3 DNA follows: TGCAGCGCGTACGGGAGGGCCGTAGATGAGCAGTTCTTC. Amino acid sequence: CSAYGRAVDEQFF.

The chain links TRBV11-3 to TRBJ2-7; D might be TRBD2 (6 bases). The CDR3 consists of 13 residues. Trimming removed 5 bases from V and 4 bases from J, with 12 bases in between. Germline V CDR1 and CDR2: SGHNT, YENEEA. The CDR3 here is CASSAGRLYEQYF. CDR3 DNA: TGTGCCAGCAGCGCGGGGAGACTGTACGAGCAGTACTTC.

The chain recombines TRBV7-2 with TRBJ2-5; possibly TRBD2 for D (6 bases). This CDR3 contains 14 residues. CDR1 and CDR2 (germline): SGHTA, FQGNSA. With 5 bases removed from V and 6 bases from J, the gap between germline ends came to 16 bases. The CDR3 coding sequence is TGTGCCAGCAGCAGGGACGTCGCGGGGCAGACCCAGTACTTC. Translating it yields CASSRDVAGQTQYF.

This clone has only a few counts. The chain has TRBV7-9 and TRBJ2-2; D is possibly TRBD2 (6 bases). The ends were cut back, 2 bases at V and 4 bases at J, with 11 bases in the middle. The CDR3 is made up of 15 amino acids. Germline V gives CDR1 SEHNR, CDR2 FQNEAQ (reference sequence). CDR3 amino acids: CASSLRDSGTGELFF. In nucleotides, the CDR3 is TGTGCCAGCAGCTTAAGGGACTCAGGCACCGGGGAGCTGTTTTTT.

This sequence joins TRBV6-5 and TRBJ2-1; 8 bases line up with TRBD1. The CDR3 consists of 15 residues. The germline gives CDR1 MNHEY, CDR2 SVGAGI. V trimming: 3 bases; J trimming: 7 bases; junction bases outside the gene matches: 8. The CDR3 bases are TGTGCCAGCAGTTATGGTCAGGGGGCTTGGAATGAGCAGTTCTTC. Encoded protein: CASSYGQGAWNEQFF.